This TCR beta chain was retrieved from a study of technical replicates of blood from a handful of donors. The data were produced by immunoSEQ multiplex PCR, yet TCRdb's version contains in-frame clones alone and is incomplete. Of tens of thousands of clones in the sample, roughly 97% were seen once. The V gene lost 9 bases and the J gene lost 3 bases, with 9 bases spanning the gap. CDR1 is SNHLY, CDR2 FYNNEI, per germline. The CDR3 consists of 11 residues. The receptor comes from a human donor in good health. The specimen sequenced was T cells isolated from PBMCs. The chain links TRBV2 to TRBJ2-7; D not resolved. CDR3 in amino acids: CASSNIYEQYF. The CDR3 DNA is TGTGCCAGTTCCAACATCTACGAGCAGTACTTC.